Below, 25 T cell receptor beta chains from the same sample are listed, as sequenced in a study of cytomegalovirus exposure and HLA in healthy donors. The primer mix had 60 Vbeta and 13 Jbeta primers. Data came from immunoSEQ multiplex PCR; TCRdb stores just in-frame clones and leaves some out. The table records about 100,000 clones, 60% to 80% of them present only once. Sequencing input: PBMCs. These receptors were taken from a man over 45 in good health and CMV-seropositive.

The table lists this clone with a few counts. This chain uses TRBV6-6 with TRBJ2-5; 7 nucleotides agree with TRBD1. The germline V gene has CDR1 MNHNY and CDR2 SVGAGI (reference sequence). This CDR3 has 14 residues. Trimming at V came to 6 bases and at J to 0 bases, leaving 4 bases not matched to a gene. The CDR3 nucleotides are TGTGCCAGCAGGATGGGACAGTACCAAGAGACCCAGTACTTC. Amino acid sequence: CASRMGQYQETQYF.

The chain's CDR3 is CASSETGTSVGDTQYF. The DNA for the CDR3 is TGCGCCAGCAGTGAGACCGGGACTAGCGTAGGAGATACGCAGTATTTT. The chain is built from TRBV10-2 and TRBJ2-3; the match to TRBD2 covers 10 bases. Germline V lookup: CDR1 WSHSY, CDR2 SAAADI. V dropped 2 bases and J dropped 5; count of bases not matched to a gene: 7. This CDR3 is 16 amino acids long.

V and J are TRBV28 and TRBJ2-7; TRBD2 matches 9 bases. CDR1 MDHEN and CDR2 SYDVKM come from the germline V gene. The CDR3 sequence is 14 residues long. J was trimmed by 6 bases and V by 5 bases; bases with no gene match: 8. In nucleotides, the CDR3 is TGTGCCAGCAGTCCCCTTAGCGGGGGCGCCGAGCAGTACTTC. Protein product: CASSPLSGGAEQYF. The whole variable domain, filled in from reference TRBV28 and TRBJ2-7, reads DVKVTQSSRYLVKRTGEKVFLECVQDMDHENMFWYRQDPGLGLRLIYFSYDVKMKEKGDIPEGYSVSREKKERFSLILESASTNQTSMYLCASSPLSGGAEQYFGPGTRLTVT.

This clone was found once. This rearrangement joins TRBV7-2 to TRBJ1-6; D is unclear. The CDR3 totals 14 residues. The V gene lost 3 bases and the J gene lost 10 bases, with 13 bases spanning the gap. Germline assignment: CDR1 SGHTA and CDR2 FQGNSA. The CDR3 DNA reads TGTGCCAGCAGCTTTACGACTGCCAGATCACCCCTCCACTTT. It encodes CASSFTTARSPLHF.

This clone has a handful of counts. The chain carries TRBV4-3 and TRBJ2-7, with a weak D call TRBD2 (6 bases). The CDR3 contains 15 residues. CDR1 and CDR2 (germline): LGHNA, YSLEER. Trimming cost V 0 bases and J 4 bases, with 13 bases left between them. The CDR3 DNA follows: TGCGCCAGCAGCCAAGATCAGCAAGGGAGGTACGAGCAGTACTTC. It yields the protein CASSQDQQGRYEQYF.

The chain is built from TRBV6-1 and TRBJ2-3; 8 nucleotides line up with TRBD2. Germline CDR1 and CDR2: MNHNS and SASEGT. V trimming: 6 bases; J trimming: 6 bases; junction bases outside the gene matches: 8. This CDR3 is 14 amino acids long. CDR3 coding DNA: TGTGCCAGCAGGCCGGGGCTAGCGGGCGATACGCAGTATTTT. Its protein product is CASRPGLAGDTQYF.

Notes on this clone: The same CDR3 arises from other DNA sequences in this sample as well. The CDR3 sequence: CASSAAPAEPAGSYGYTF. CDR3 sequence (DNA): TGTGCCAGCAGCGCCGCCCCCGCCGAGCCGGCTGGGAGCTATGGCTACACCTTC. J is TRBJ1-2 and V is TRBV9, with D unresolved. The length of the CDR3 is 18 residues. V was pared by 3 bases and J by 4 bases, with 25 bases between. Germline-derived CDR1 and CDR2 are SGDLS and YYNGEE.

This clone occurred a few times. V usage is TRBV27 and J usage is TRBJ1-1; D remains ambiguous. This CDR3 contains 13 residues. V was clipped by 1 base and J by 6 bases, with 9 bases between them. Germline CDR1 reads MNHEY; CDR2 reads SMNVEV (reference sequence). In DNA form, the CDR3 reads TGTGCCAGCAGTTTATATGGCCAATCTGAAGCTTTCTTT. Encoded protein: CASSLYGQSEAFF.

The rearrangement uses TRBV6-1 and TRBJ1-4, with 8 bases identical to TRBD1. There are 14 residues in the CDR3. V lost 6 bases, J lost 8 bases, and 8 bases stayed unmatched. Germline values: CDR1 MNHNS, CDR2 SASEGT. The CDR3 bases are TGTGCCAGCAGAGAGACAGGGGTGGGAGAAAAACTGTTTTTT. Protein: CASRETGVGEKLFF.

The V call is TRBV4-2, the J call TRBJ2-1; 8 nucleotides line up with TRBD2. The V segment lost 0 bases and the J segment 5 bases; nucleotides outside the gene matches: 9. Per germline, CDR1 LGHNA and CDR2 YNFKEQ. This CDR3 is built from 17 residues. The CDR3 nucleotides are TGTGCCAGCAGCCAAGAGTACAGCGGGGGCACCAACAATGAGCAGTTCTTC. Amino acids: CASSQEYSGGTNNEQFF.

This chain uses TRBV2 with TRBJ1-1; 11 bases line up with TRBD1. The V and J ends lost 11 bases and 5 bases, in that order; junction bases with no gene match: 1. Germline V gives CDR1 SNHLY, CDR2 FYNNEI. This CDR3 has 11 residues. CDR3 in DNA: TGTGCCGGGACAGGGGGAACTGAAGCTTTCTTT. Amino acid sequence: CAGTGGTEAFF.

V gene TRBV6-1 combines with J gene TRBJ1-1, with D uncertain. Germline assignment: CDR1 MNHNS and CDR2 SASEGT. This CDR3 spans 11 amino acids. The V end was cut by 4 bases, the J end by 8 bases, with 8 bases between. The DNA of the CDR3 is TGTGCCAGCAGTGCCACAGTAGAAGCTTTCTTT. It translates to CASSATVEAFF.

This clone turned up a few times. This chain connects TRBV6-1 to TRBJ2-7; D is possibly TRBD1 (5 bases). V shed 0 bases and J shed 0 bases, with 6 bases lying between them. CDR3 size: 14 residues. Germline lookup yields CDR1 MNHNS and CDR2 SASEGT. This chain's CDR3 is CASSEAGPSYEQYF. In DNA, the CDR3 is TGTGCCAGCAGTGAAGCGGGGCCCTCCTACGAGCAGTACTTC.

This clone has a single count. The same CDR3 is also encoded by other DNA sequences in this sample. The rearrangement uses TRBV7-3 and TRBJ2-3; TRBD2 matches at 9 bases. The V and J ends lost 3 bases and 2 bases, in that order; junction bases with no gene match: 6. This CDR3 is 16 amino acids long. Germline assignment: CDR1 SGHTA and CDR2 FQGTGA. CDR3 residues: CASSFLAGGPTDTQYF. The CDR3 DNA reads as TGTGCCAGCAGCTTTTTGGCGGGGGGGCCCACAGATACGCAGTATTTT.

This chain links TRBV14 with TRBJ1-2; D is possibly TRBD1 (6 bases). CDR1 is SGHDN and CDR2 is FVKESK in the germline V gene. Trimming cost V 4 bases and J 8 bases, with 20 bases left between them. CDR3 length: 15 residues. CDR3 nucleotides: TGTGCCAGCAGCCTCGTAGTACAGGGTGCAAAAGGCTACACCTTC. Amino acid sequence: CASSLVVQGAKGYTF.

The J gene is TRBJ2-7, the V gene TRBV19, with 9 bases fitting TRBD1. V was pared by 3 bases and J by 3 bases, with 6 bases of the junction left unmatched. The CDR3 is 15 residues long. Germline assignment: CDR1 LNHDA and CDR2 SQIVND (reference sequence). CDR3 loop: CASSIWGQGGYEQYF. The CDR3 bases are TGTGCCAGTAGTATTTGGGGACAGGGAGGCTACGAGCAGTACTTC.

V usage is TRBV4-1 and J usage is TRBJ2-1, with 12 positions matching TRBD2. There are 15 residues in the CDR3. Germline CDR1 MGHRA, CDR2 YSYEKL. V was clipped by 0 bases and J by 9 bases; unmatched bases: 3. DNA of the CDR3: TGCGCCAGCAGCCAAGATCCTAGCGGGGGGGCTGAGCAGTTCTTC. It codes for CASSQDPSGGAEQFF.

The genes are TRBV5-3 and TRBJ1-1; 8 bases agree with TRBD1. TRBV5-3 has ORF status, its function being uncertain. V was clipped by 0 bases and J by 4 bases; unmatched bases: 2. The CDR3 contains 14 residues. CDR3 DNA: TGTGCCAGAAGCTTGGGACAGGGGATCACTGAAGCTTTCTTT. Its translation: CARSLGQGITEAFF.

In its sample, this clone was seen once. The DNA for the CDR3 is TGTGCCAGCAGCTTTCTCCTTGGAACAGGGGCCACCGCCGAGCAGTACTTC. As protein: CASSFLLGTGATAEQYF. V gene TRBV5-6 combines with J gene TRBJ2-7; TRBD1 matches at 7 bases. The V gene end was trimmed by 2 bases and the J gene end by 6 bases; junction bases not matched to a gene: 17. The V gene's germline CDR1 is SGHDT and CDR2 YYEEEE. The CDR3 covers 17 residues.

V gene TRBV5-6 combines with J gene TRBJ2-2; D is ambiguous. The CDR3 length is 16 residues. Trimming pared 2 bases from V and 5 bases from J, leaving 16 bases between. CDR1 SGHDT and CDR2 YYEEEE come from the germline V gene. CDR3 in amino acids: CASSFNSVLVTGELFF. The CDR3 bases are TGTGCCAGCAGCTTTAATTCTGTTCTAGTAACCGGGGAGCTGTTTTTT.

The rearrangement joins TRBV5-6 to TRBJ1-2; unclear D gene. The germline gives CDR1 SGHDT, CDR2 YYEEEE. The CDR3 totals 13 residues. The V and J ends lost 4 bases and 8 bases respectively, with 15 bases between them. CDR3 coding DNA: TGTGCCAGCAGCCTACTGACTGCTTCGGGCTACACCTTC. Encoded protein: CASSLLTASGYTF.

The chain recombines TRBV7-6 with TRBJ2-7; the D gene is possibly TRBD1 (6 bases). The CDR3 has 16 amino acids. V was shortened by 4 bases and J by 0 bases, with 16 bases between the two germline ends. Per the germline V gene, CDR1 is SGHVS and CDR2 is FNYEAQ. The CDR3 DNA sequence: TGTGCCAGCAGCTCACAGACAGGAACGAGCTCCTACGAGCAGTACTTC. Residues: CASSSQTGTSSYEQYF.

This chain uses TRBV11-2 with TRBJ1-1; 7 bases agree with TRBD1. The CDR3 sequence is 14 residues long. V gave up 1 base and J gave up 3 bases; unmatched junction bases: 2. Per germline, CDR1 SGHAT and CDR2 FQNNGV. This chain's CDR3 is CASSLVTGDTEAFF. CDR3 nucleotides: TGTGCCAGCAGCTTAGTCACAGGGGACACTGAAGCTTTCTTT.

The chain carries TRBV2 and TRBJ1-4; 8 bases are a match to TRBD1. V dropped 4 bases and J dropped 11; count of bases not matched to a gene: 9. CDR3 length: 14 residues. Germline V gene sequence: CDR1 SNHLY, CDR2 FYNNEI. CDR3 nucleotides: TGTGCCAGCAGTGGGGGGGACACAGGGGGGAAACTGTTTTTT. It translates to CASSGGDTGGKLFF.

The rearrangement joins TRBV5-4 to TRBJ1-1; perhaps TRBD1 as D (5 bases). V lost 0 bases and J 4 bases, leaving 10 bases between the germline ends. The V gene's germline CDR1 is SGHNT and CDR2 YYREEE (reference sequence). The CDR3 sequence is 14 residues long. The CDR3 protein is CASSLGLGATEAFF. CDR3 DNA: TGTGCCAGCAGCTTGGGGCTTGGGGCCACTGAAGCTTTCTTT.